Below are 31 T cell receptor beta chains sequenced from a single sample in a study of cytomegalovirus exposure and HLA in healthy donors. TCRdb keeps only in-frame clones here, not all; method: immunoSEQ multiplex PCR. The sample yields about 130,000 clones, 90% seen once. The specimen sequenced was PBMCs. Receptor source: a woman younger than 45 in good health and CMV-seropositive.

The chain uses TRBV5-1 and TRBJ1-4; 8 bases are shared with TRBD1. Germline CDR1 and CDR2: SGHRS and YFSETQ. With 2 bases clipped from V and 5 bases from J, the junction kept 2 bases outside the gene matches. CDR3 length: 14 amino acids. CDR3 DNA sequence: TGCGCCAGCAGCTTACGGACAGGGAATGAAAAACTGTTTTTT. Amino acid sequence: CASSLRTGNEKLFF. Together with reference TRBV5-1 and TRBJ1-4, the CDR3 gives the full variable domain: KAGVTQTPRYLIKTRGQQVTLSCSPISGHRSVSWYQQTPGQGLQFLFEYFSETQRNKGNFPGRFSGRQFSNSRSEMNVSTLELGDSALYLCASSLRTGNEKLFFGSGTQLSVL.

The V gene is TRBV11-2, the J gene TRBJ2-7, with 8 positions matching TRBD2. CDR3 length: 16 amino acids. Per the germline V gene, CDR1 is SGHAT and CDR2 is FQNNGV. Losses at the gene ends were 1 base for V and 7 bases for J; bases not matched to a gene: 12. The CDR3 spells CASSLVPLAGASEQYF. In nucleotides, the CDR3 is TGTGCCAGCAGCTTAGTCCCGCTAGCGGGTGCCTCAGAGCAGTACTTC.

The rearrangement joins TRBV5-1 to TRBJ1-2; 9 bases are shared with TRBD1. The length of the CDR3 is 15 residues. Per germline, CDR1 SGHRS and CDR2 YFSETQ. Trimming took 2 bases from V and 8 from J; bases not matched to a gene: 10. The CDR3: CASSLIPDRGAGYTF. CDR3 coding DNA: TGCGCCAGCAGCTTAATTCCGGACAGGGGAGCAGGCTACACCTTC.

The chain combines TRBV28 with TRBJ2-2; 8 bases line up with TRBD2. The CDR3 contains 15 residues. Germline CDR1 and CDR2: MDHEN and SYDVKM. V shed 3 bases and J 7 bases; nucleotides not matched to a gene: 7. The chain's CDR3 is CASSLLTGGDGELFF. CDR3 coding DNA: TGTGCCAGCAGTTTGTTAACGGGAGGGGACGGGGAGCTGTTTTTT.

The CDR3 sequence: CSDSGGNEQFF. In DNA, the CDR3 is TGCAGCGATTCAGGGGGCAATGAGCAGTTCTTC. The J gene is TRBJ2-1, the V gene TRBV29-1; 7 nucleotides agree with TRBD1. Germline V lookup: CDR1 SQVTM, CDR2 ANQGSEA. The CDR3 is made up of 11 amino acids. V shed 7 bases, J shed 6 bases, and the junction held 3 bases outside the gene matches.

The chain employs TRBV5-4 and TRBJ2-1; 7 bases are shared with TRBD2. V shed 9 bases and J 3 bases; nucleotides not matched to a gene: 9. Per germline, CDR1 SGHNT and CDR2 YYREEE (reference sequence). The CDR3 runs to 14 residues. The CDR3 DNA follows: TGTGCCACTTGGACCCGGGACTACTACAATGAGCAGTTCTTC. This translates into CATWTRDYYNEQFF.

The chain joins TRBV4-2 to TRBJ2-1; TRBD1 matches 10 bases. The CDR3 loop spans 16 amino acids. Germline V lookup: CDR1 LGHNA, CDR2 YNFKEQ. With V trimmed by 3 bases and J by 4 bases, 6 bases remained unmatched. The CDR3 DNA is TGTGCCAGCAGCCACCAACCGGGACAGGGGTACAATGAGCAGTTCTTC. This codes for CASSHQPGQGYNEQFF.

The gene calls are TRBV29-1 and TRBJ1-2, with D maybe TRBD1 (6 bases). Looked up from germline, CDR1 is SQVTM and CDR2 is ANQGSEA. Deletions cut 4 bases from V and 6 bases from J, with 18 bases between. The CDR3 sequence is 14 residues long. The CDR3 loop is CSVGGLKSGDGYTF. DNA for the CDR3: TGCAGCGTTGGCGGTCTAAAGTCAGGGGATGGCTACACCTTC.

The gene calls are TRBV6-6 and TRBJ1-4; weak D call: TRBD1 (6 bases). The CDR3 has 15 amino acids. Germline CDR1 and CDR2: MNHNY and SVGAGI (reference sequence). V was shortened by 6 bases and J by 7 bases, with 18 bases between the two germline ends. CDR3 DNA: TGTGCCAGCAGCACAAACCAGGGGAAGGGTGAAAAACTGTTTTTT. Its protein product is CASSTNQGKGEKLFF.

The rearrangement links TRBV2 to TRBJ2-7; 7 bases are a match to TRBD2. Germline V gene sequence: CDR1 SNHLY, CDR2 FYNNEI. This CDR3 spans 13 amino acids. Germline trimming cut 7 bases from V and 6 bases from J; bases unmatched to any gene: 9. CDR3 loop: CASTEEREGEQYF. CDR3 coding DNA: TGTGCCAGCACCGAGGAAAGGGAGGGCGAGCAGTACTTC. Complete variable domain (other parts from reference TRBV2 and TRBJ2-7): EPEVTQTPSHQVTQMGQEVILRCVPISNHLYFYWYRQILGQKVEFLVSFYNNEISEKSEIFDDQFSVERPDGSNFTLKIRSTKLEDSAMYFCASTEEREGEQYFGPGTRLTVT.

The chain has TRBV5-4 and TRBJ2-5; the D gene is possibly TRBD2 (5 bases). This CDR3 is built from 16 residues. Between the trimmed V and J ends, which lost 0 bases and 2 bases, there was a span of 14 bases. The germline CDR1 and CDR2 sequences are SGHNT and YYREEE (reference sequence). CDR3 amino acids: CASSLAGWESQETQYF. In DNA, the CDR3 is TGTGCCAGCAGCTTGGCTGGGTGGGAGTCACAAGAGACCCAGTACTTC.

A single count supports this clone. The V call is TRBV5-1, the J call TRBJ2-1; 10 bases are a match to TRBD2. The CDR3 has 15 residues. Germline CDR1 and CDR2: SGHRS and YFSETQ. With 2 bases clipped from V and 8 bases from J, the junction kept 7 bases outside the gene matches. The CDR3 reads CASSLAGGITDEQFF. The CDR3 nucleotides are TGCGCCAGCAGCTTAGCGGGGGGGATCACGGATGAGCAGTTCTTC.

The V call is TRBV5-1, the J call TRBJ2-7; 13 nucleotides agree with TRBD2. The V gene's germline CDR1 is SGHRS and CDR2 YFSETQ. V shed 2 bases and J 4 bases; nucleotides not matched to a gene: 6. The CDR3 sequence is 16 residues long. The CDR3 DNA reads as TGCGCCAGCAGCTTACAACCGGGACTAGCGGGGTACGAGCAGTACTTC. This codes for CASSLQPGLAGYEQYF.

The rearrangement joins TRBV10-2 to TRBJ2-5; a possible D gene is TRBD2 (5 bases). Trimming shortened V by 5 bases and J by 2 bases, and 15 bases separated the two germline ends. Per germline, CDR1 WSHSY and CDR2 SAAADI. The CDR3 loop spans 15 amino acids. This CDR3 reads CASSPNHGKQETQYF. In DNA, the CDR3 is TGCGCCAGCAGTCCCAACCACGGGAAACAAGAGACCCAGTACTTC.

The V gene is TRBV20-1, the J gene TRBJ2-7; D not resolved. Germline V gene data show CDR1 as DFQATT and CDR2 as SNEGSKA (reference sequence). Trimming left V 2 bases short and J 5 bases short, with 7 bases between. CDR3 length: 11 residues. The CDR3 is CSARSVHEQYF. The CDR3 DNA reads TGCAGTGCTAGAAGCGTTCACGAGCAGTACTTC.

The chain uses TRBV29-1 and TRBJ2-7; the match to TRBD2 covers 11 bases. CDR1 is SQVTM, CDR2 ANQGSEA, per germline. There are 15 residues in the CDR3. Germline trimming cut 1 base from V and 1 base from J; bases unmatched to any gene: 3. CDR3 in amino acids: CSVEARLAGSYEQYF. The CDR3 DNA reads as TGCAGCGTTGAAGCCCGACTAGCGGGGTCCTACGAGCAGTACTTC.

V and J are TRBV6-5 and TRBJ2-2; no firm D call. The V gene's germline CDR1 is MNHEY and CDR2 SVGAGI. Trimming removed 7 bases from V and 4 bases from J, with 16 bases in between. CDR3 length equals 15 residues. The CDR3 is CASTQWQAITGELFF. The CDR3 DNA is TGTGCCAGCACCCAATGGCAGGCGATCACCGGGGAGCTGTTTTTT.

The CDR3 coding sequence is TGTGCCAGCAGTTCAGTCCCGGGACTAGCGGGGGGGAATTCCAATGAGCAGTTCTTC. It codes for CASSSVPGLAGGNSNEQFF. The genes are TRBV27 and TRBJ2-1, with 16 nucleotides matching TRBD2. The germline V gene encodes CDR1 MNHEY and CDR2 SMNVEV (reference sequence). The V and J ends lost 4 bases and 6 bases, in that order; junction bases with no gene match: 12. The CDR3 length is 19 residues.

The CDR3 nucleotides are TGCGCCAGCAGCCTCGTGCTCAGGGGGACGACTAGGGAAGAGACCCAGTACTTC. Translating gives CASSLVLRGTTREETQYF. The chain joins TRBV5-1 to TRBJ2-5, with D perhaps TRBD1 (7 bases). This CDR3 is 18 amino acids long. V lost 4 bases to trimming and J lost 3 bases, with 25 bases between them. Germline values: CDR1 SGHRS, CDR2 YFSETQ.

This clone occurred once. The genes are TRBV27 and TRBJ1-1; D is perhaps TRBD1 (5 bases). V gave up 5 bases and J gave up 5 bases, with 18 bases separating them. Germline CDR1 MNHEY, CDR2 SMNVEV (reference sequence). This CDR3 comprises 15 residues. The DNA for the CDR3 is TGTGCCAGCAGTCCGGGGGACTCTCGGGGTACTGAAGCTTTCTTT. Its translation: CASSPGDSRGTEAFF.

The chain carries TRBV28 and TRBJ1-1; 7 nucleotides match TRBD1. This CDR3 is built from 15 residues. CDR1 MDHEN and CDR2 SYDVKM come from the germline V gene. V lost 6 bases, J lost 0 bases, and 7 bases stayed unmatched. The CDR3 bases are TGTGCCAGCAGACCACCGGGACAGCTGAACACTGAAGCTTTCTTT. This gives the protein CASRPPGQLNTEAFF.

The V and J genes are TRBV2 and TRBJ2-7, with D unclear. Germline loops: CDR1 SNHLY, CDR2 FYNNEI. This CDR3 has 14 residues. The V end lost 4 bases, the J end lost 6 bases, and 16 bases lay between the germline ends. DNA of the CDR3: TGTGCCAGCAGTGTTCTTGGCCGACTGGCCGAGCAGTACTTC. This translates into CASSVLGRLAEQYF.

The CDR3 region is CASSASYRATNEKLFF. The CDR3 DNA reads as TGCGCCAGCAGCGCGTCCTACAGGGCTACTAATGAAAAACTGTTTTTT. The V gene is TRBV5-1, the J gene TRBJ1-4; maybe TRBD1 (6 bases). The V end was cut by 4 bases, the J end by 2 bases, with 15 bases between. This CDR3 spans 16 amino acids. From germline, CDR1 is SGHRS and CDR2 YFSETQ. The variable domain in full, with the rest retrieved from reference TRBV5-1 and TRBJ1-4, is KAGVTQTPRYLIKTRGQQVTLSCSPISGHRSVSWYQQTPGQGLQFLFEYFSETQRNKGNFPGRFSGRQFSNSRSEMNVSTLELGDSALYLCASSASYRATNEKLFFGSGTQLSVL.

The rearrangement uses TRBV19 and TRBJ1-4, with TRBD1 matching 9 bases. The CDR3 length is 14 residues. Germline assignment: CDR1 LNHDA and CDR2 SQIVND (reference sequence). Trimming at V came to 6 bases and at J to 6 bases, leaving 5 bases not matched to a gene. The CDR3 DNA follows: TGTGCCAGTAGGAACAGGGGGCGGGATGAAAAACTGTTTTTT. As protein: CASRNRGRDEKLFF.

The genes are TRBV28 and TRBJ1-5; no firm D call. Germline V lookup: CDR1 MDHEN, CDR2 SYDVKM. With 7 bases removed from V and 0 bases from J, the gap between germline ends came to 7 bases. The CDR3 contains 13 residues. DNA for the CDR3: TGTGCCAGCATCAGTTATAGCAATCAGCCCCAGCATTTT. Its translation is CASISYSNQPQHF.

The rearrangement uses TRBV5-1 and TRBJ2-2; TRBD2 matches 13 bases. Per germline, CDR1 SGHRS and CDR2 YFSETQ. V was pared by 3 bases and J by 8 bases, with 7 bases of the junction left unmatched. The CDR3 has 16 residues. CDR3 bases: TGCGCCAGCAGCTCTGGACTAGCGGGGGCCATGGGGGAGCTGTTTTTT. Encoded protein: CASSSGLAGAMGELFF.

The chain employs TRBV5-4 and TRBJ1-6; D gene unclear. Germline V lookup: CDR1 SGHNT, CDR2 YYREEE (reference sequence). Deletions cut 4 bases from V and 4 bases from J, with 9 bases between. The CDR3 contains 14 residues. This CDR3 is CASSLQAYNSPLHF. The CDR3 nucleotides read TGTGCCAGCAGCCTTCAAGCTTATAATTCACCCCTCCACTTT. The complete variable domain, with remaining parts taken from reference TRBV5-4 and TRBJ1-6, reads ETGVTQSPTHLIKTRGQQVTLRCSSQSGHNTVSWYQQALGQGPQFIFQYYREEENGRGNFPPRFSGLQFPNYSSELNVNALELDDSALYLCASSLQAYNSPLHFGNGTRLTVT.

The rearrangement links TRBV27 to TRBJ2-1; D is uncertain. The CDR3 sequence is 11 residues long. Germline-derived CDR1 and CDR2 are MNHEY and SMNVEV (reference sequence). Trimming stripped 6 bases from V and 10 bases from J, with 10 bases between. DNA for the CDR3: TGTGCCAGCAGCCACGGAGCAGAGCAGTTCTTC. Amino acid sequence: CASSHGAEQFF.

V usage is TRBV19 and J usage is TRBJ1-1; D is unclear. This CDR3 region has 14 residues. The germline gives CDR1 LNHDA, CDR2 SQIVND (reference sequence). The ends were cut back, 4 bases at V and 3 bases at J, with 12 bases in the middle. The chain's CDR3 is CASSSGGFDTEAFF. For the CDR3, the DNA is TGTGCCAGTAGTAGCGGAGGGTTCGACACTGAAGCTTTCTTT.

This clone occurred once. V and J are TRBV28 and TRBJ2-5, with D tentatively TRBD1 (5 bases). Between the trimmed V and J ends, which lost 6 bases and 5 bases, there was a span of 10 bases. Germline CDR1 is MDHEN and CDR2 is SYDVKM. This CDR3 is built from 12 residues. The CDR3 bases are TGTGCCAGCAGCCCAGGGTGGGAGACCCAGTACTTC. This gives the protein CASSPGWETQYF. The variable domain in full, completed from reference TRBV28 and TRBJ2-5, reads DVKVTQSSRYLVKRTGEKVFLECVQDMDHENMFWYRQDPGLGLRLIYFSYDVKMKEKGDIPEGYSVSREKKERFSLILESASTNQTSMYLCASSPGWETQYFGPGTRLLVL.

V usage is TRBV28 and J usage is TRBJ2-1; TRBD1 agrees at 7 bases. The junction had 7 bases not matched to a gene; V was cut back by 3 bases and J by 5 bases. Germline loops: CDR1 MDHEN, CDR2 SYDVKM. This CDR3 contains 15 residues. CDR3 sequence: CASSFDRVVNNEQFF. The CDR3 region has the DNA TGTGCCAGCAGTTTCGACAGGGTGGTGAACAATGAGCAGTTCTTC.